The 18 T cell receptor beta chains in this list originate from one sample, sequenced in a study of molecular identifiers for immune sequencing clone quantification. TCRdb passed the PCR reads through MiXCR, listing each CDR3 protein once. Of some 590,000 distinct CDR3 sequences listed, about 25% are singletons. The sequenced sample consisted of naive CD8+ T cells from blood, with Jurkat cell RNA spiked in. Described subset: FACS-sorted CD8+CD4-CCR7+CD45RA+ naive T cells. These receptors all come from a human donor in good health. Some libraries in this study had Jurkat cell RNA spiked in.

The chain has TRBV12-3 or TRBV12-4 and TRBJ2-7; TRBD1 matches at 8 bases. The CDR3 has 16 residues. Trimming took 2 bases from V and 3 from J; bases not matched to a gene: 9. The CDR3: CASSLRQGAMDYEQYF. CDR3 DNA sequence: TGTGCCAGCAGTTTACGGCAGGGGGCGATGGACTACGAGCAGTACTTC.

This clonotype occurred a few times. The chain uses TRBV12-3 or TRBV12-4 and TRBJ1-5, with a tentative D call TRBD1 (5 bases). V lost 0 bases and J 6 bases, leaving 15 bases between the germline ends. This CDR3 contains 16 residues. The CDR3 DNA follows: TGTGCCAGCAGTTTAGCGCTTGGGGGAACAAGTCAGCCCCAGCATTTT. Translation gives CASSLALGGTSQPQHF.

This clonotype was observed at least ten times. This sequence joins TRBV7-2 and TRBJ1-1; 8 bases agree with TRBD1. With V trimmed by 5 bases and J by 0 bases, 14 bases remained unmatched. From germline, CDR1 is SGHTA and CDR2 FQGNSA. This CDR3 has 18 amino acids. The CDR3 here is CASSPLWQGAYLNTEAFF. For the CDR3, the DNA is TGTGCCAGCAGCCCGCTCTGGCAGGGGGCCTATTTGAACACTGAAGCTTTCTTT.

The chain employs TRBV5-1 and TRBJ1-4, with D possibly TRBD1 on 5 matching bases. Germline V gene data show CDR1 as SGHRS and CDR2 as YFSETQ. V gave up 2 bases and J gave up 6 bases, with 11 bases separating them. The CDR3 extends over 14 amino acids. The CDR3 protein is CASSFTGLDEKLFF. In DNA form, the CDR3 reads TGCGCCAGCAGCTTCACAGGTTTAGATGAAAAACTGTTTTTT.

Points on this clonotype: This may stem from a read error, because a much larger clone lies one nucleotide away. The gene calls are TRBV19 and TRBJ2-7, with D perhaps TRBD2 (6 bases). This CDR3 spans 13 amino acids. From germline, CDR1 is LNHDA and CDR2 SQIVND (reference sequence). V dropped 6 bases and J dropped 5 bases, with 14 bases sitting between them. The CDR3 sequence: CASRVGGGDEQYF. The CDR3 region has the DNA TGTGCCAGTAGAGTCGGGGGAGGAGACGAGCAGTACTTC.

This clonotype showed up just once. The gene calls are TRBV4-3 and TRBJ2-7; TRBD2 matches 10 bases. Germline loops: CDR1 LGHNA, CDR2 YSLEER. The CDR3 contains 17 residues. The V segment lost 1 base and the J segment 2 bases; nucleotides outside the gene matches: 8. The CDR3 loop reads CASSQGAATSGTYEQYF. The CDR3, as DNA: TGCGCCAGCAGCCAAGGAGCGGCAACTAGCGGGACCTACGAGCAGTACTTC.

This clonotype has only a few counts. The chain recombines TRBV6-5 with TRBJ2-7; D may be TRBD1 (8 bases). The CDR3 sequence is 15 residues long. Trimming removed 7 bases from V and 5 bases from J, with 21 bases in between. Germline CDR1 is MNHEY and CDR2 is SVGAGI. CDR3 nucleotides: TGTGCCAGCACCGCCCCCGGACAGGGAGGGAACGAGCAGTACTTC. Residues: CASTAPGQGGNEQYF.

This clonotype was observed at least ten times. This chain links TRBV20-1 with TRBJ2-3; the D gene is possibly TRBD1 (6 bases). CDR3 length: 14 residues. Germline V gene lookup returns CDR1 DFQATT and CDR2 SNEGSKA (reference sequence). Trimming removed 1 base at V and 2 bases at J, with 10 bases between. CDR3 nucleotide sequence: TGCAGTGCTAGAGGGACAGCGTACACAGATACGCAGTATTTT. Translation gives CSARGTAYTDTQYF.

The CDR3 DNA is TGCAGTGCGTCCCACTCTTCACTGGGACAGGGTGGAGAGACCCAGTACTTC. Amino acids: CSASHSSLGQGGETQYF. The genes are TRBV20-1 and TRBJ2-5; 9 bases are shared with TRBD1. CDR3 length: 17 residues. Germline loops: CDR1 DFQATT, CDR2 SNEGSKA (reference sequence). V dropped 6 bases and J dropped 4; count of bases not matched to a gene: 18.

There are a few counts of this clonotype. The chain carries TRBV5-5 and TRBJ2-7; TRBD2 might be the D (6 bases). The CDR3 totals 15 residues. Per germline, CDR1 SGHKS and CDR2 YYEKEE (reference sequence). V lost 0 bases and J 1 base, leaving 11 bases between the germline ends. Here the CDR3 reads CASSLGRDFSYEQYF. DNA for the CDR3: TGTGCCAGCAGCTTGGGACGGGACTTTTCCTACGAGCAGTACTTC. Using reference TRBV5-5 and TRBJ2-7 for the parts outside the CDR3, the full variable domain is DAGVTQSPTHLIKTRGQQVTLRCSPISGHKSVSWYQQVLGQGPQFIFQYYEKEERGRGNFPDRFSARQFPNYSSELNVNALLLGDSALYLCASSLGRDFSYEQYFGPGTRLTVT.

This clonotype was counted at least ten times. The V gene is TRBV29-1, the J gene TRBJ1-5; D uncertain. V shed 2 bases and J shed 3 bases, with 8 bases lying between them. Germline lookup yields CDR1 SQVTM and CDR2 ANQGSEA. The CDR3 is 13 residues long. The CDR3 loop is CSVELGDNQPQHF. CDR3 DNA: TGCAGCGTTGAACTCGGCGACAATCAGCCCCAGCATTTT.

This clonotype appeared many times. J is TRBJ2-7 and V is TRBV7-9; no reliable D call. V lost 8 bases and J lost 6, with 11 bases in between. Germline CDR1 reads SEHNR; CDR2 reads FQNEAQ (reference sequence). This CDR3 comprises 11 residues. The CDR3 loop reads CASGLGFEQYF. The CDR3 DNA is TGTGCCAGCGGCCTGGGGTTCGAGCAGTACTTC.

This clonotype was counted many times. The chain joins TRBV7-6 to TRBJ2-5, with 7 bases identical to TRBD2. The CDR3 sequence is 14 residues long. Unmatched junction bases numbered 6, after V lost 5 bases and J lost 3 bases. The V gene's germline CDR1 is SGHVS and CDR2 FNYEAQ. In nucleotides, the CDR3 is TGTGCCAGCAGCCCAGGGAGGGTTGAAGAGACCCAGTACTTC. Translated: CASSPGRVEETQYF.

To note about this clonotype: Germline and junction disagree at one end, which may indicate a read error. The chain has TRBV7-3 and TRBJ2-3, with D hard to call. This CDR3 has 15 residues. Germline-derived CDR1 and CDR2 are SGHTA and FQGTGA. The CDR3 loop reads CAGSSLSDRTDTQYF. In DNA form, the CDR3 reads TGTGCCGGCAGCTCATTGTCGGACCGCACAGATACGCAGTATTTT.

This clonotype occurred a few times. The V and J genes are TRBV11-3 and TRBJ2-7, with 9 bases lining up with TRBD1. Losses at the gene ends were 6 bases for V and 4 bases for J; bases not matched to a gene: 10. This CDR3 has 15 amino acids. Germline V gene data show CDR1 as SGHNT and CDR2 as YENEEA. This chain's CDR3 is CASRPRAGQGYEQYF. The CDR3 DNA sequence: TGTGCCAGCAGGCCTAGGGCGGGACAGGGTTACGAGCAGTACTTC.

The CDR3 loop is CASSQDLIEGASYGYTF. CDR3 bases: TGCGCCAGCAGCCAAGATCTGATCGAGGGGGCGAGCTATGGCTACACCTTC. The gene calls are TRBV4-3 and TRBJ1-2, with 7 nucleotides matching TRBD1. V was clipped by 0 bases and J by 4 bases; unmatched bases: 11. The CDR3 consists of 17 residues. Germline CDR1 LGHNA, CDR2 YSLEER.

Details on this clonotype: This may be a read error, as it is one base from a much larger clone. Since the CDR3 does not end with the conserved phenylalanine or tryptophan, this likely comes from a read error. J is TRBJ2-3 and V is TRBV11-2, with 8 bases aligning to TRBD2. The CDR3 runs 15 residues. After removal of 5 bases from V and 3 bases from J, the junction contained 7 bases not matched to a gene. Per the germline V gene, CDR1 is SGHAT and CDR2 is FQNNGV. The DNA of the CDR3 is TGTGCCAGCAGCACGGGGACTAGTTCTACAGATACGCAGTATCTT. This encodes CASSTGTSSTDTQYL.

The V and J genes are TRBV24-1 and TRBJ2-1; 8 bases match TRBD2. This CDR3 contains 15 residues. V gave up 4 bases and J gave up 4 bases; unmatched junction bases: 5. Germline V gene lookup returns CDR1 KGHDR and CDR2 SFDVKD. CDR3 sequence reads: CATSEATSGYNEQFF. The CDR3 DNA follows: TGTGCCACCAGTGAAGCTACTAGCGGATACAATGAGCAGTTCTTC.